One and the same sample provided the 18 T cell receptor beta chains below, sequenced in a study of blood T cell repertoires in COVID-19. Method: immunoSEQ multiplex PCR; TCRdb's copy keeps in-frame clones and lacks some. The sample yields tens of thousands of clones, 65% to 80% seen once. Sequenced: peripheral blood. These receptor sequences come from a man in his 60s with acute or convalescent COVID-19.

The chain couples TRBV24-1 to TRBJ2-3, with 9 bases lining up with TRBD1. Germline assignment: CDR1 KGHDR and CDR2 SFDVKD. CDR3 length: 15 amino acids. Trimming removed 10 bases from V and 1 base from J; junction bases left unmatched: 8. CDR3 coding DNA: TGTGCCACTAGTATGGGACAGGGCCGCACAGATACGCAGTATTTT. Protein product: CATSMGQGRTDTQYF.

The chain joins TRBV27 to TRBJ2-1; D might be TRBD2 (5 bases). This CDR3 spans 16 amino acids. CDR1 is MNHEY, CDR2 SMNVEV, per germline (reference sequence). Trimming pared 3 bases from V and 8 bases from J, leaving 20 bases between. DNA for the CDR3: TGTGCCAGCAGTTTTGCCCCCCTCCTAGCAGGAGATGAGCAGTTCTTC. Translation: CASSFAPLLAGDEQFF.

The rearrangement links TRBV10-3 to TRBJ2-3; a weak D match, TRBD2 (6 bases). The CDR3 runs to 17 residues. Looked up from germline, CDR1 is ENHRY and CDR2 is SYGVKD. Trimming pared 0 bases from V and 3 bases from J, leaving 16 bases between. CDR3 sequence: CAISESTRGRRTDTQYF. Here the CDR3 DNA reads TGTGCCATCAGTGAGTCGACTCGAGGGAGGAGGACAGATACGCAGTATTTT.

The V and J genes are TRBV4-2 and TRBJ2-1, with D tentatively TRBD2 (5 bases). This CDR3 has 12 residues. The germline V gene has CDR1 LGHNA and CDR2 YNFKEQ. Trimming removed 8 bases from V and 6 bases from J, with 11 bases in between. DNA for the CDR3: TGTGCCAGCCGTGGGAGCGGCAATGAGCAGTTCTTC. Protein product: CASRGSGNEQFF.

The gene calls are TRBV14 and TRBJ2-5; 10 bases are a match to TRBD2. This CDR3 has 14 amino acids. The germline V gene has CDR1 SGHDN and CDR2 FVKESK. The V and J ends lost 4 bases and 1 base, in that order; junction bases with no gene match: 0. The CDR3 coding sequence is TGTGCCAGCAGCCCTAGCGGGAGCCAAGAGACCCAGTACTTC. It is translated as CASSPSGSQETQYF. The whole variable domain, remainder taken from reference TRBV14 and TRBJ2-5, is EAGVTQFPSHSVIEKGQTVTLRCDPISGHDNLYWYRRVMGKEIKFLLHFVKESKQDESGMPNNRFLAERTGGTYSTLKVQPAELEDSGVYFCASSPSGSQETQYFGPGTRLLVL.

The chain couples TRBV2 to TRBJ2-7, with D unresolved. Germline V gene lookup returns CDR1 SNHLY and CDR2 FYNNEI. V shed 1 base and J shed 5 bases, with 9 bases lying between them. This CDR3 is built from 13 residues. In nucleotides, the CDR3 is TGTGCCAGCAGTGAAGATCGGGTCAACGAGCAGTACTTC. Amino acids: CASSEDRVNEQYF.

The V gene is TRBV27, the J gene TRBJ1-6; D gene ambiguous. The CDR3 loop spans 13 amino acids. Trimming left V 3 bases short and J 7 bases short, with 7 bases between. Germline V gives CDR1 MNHEY, CDR2 SMNVEV (reference sequence). CDR3 sequence: CASSLEANSPLHF. The CDR3 DNA is TGTGCCAGCAGTTTGGAGGCCAATTCACCCCTCCACTTT.

This clone was recorded a few times. The J gene is TRBJ1-4, the V gene TRBV9; 9 bases map to TRBD1. J gave up 5 bases and V 3 bases, and 8 bases lay outside the gene matches. Germline CDR1 SGDLS, CDR2 YYNGEE. There are 16 residues in the CDR3. The CDR3 nucleotides read TGTGCCAGCAGCGCAAACCCCGGGACAGGGAATGAAAAACTGTTTTTT. This encodes CASSANPGTGNEKLFF.

The CDR3 bases are TGTGCCAGCAGTTACTCGATTTCCAGCGGGAGCCCCAATGAGCAGTTCTTC. It is translated as CASSYSISSGSPNEQFF. The chain employs TRBV6-2 or TRBV6-3 and TRBJ2-1, with TRBD2 identical over 8 bases. CDR1 is MNHEY and CDR2 is SVGEGT in the germline V gene. The junction had 10 bases not matched to a gene; V was cut back by 0 bases and J by 6 bases. The CDR3 has 17 residues.

The V call is TRBV27, the J call TRBJ2-1; 7 bases match TRBD1. V was clipped by 3 bases and J by 6 bases; unmatched bases: 11. The CDR3 has 16 residues. Germline-derived CDR1 and CDR2 are MNHEY and SMNVEV (reference sequence). The CDR3 region is CASSLAGGALFNEQFF. The CDR3 DNA is TGTGCCAGCAGTTTGGCAGGGGGTGCACTTTTCAATGAGCAGTTCTTC.

The chain uses TRBV7-8 and TRBJ1-6; 8 positions agree with TRBD1. Germline loops: CDR1 SGHVS, CDR2 FQNEAQ. V lost 5 bases to trimming and J lost 10 bases; unmatched junction nucleotides: 10. The CDR3 totals 15 residues. DNA for the CDR3: TGTGCCAGCAGCCTCACTACAGGGGGAGACTCACCCCTCCACTTT. It yields the protein CASSLTTGGDSPLHF.

This chain joins TRBV5-6 and TRBJ1-5; 8 bases agree with TRBD1. V gave up 1 base and J gave up 4 bases; unmatched junction bases: 4. CDR3 size: 15 residues. The V gene's germline CDR1 is SGHDT and CDR2 YYEEEE. The CDR3 region has the DNA TGTGCCAGCAGCTTGAACAGGGGGGGAAATCAGCCCCAGCATTTT. It codes for CASSLNRGGNQPQHF.

V usage is TRBV4-2 and J usage is TRBJ2-3; TRBD2 is a possible D gene (6 bases). V lost 0 bases and J lost 0, with 10 bases in between. CDR3 size: 16 residues. In germline, CDR1 is LGHNA, CDR2 YNFKEQ. CDR3 loop: CASSQDYSGSTDTQYF. The CDR3 coding sequence is TGTGCCAGCAGCCAAGATTATAGCGGTAGCACAGATACGCAGTATTTT.

Only one count was recorded for this clone. At one boundary the junction diverges from the germline segment, which might be a read error. This chain links TRBV11-2 with TRBJ1-6, with TRBD1 matching 7 bases. Per germline, CDR1 SGHAT and CDR2 FQNNGV. The CDR3 is made up of 13 amino acids. Here the CDR3 DNA reads TGTGCCAGCAGCTTAGACCCCCAGACAGGGCGAAGCTTT. This translates into CASSLDPQTGRSF.

This chain connects TRBV9 to TRBJ2-1; TRBD2 agrees at 9 bases. Germline CDR1 and CDR2: SGDLS and YYNGEE. This CDR3 spans 15 amino acids. Trimming at V came to 0 bases and at J to 8 bases, leaving 6 bases not matched to a gene. CDR3 DNA sequence: TGTGCCAGCAGCGTAGACGGACTAGCGTCCGATGAGCAGTTCTTC. Encoded protein: CASSVDGLASDEQFF.

The chain links TRBV7-3 to TRBJ2-1; the match to TRBD2 covers 12 bases. The germline V gene encodes CDR1 SGHTA and CDR2 FQGTGA. CDR3 size: 16 residues. V gave up 5 bases and J gave up 12 bases; unmatched junction bases: 14. The CDR3 DNA reads as TGTGCCAGCAGCCCCCAAGGCCTAGCGGGAGGGCCAGGGCAGTTCTTC. This gives the protein CASSPQGLAGGPGQFF. Full variable domain (outside the CDR3, taken from reference TRBV7-3 and TRBJ2-1): GAGVSQTPSNKVTEKGKYVELRCDPISGHTALYWYRQSLGQGPEFLIYFQGTGAADDSGLPNDRFFAVRPEGSVSTLKIQRTERGDSAVYLCASSPQGLAGGPGQFFGPGTRLTVL.

This clone was seen a few times. The V call is TRBV12-5, the J call TRBJ1-2, with 9 bases that match TRBD1. Trimming took 1 base from V and 7 from J; bases not matched to a gene: 4. The CDR3 covers 14 residues. Germline V lookup: CDR1 LGHNT, CDR2 FRNRAP. The CDR3 loop is CASGLGDRAAGYTF. CDR3 nucleotides: TGTGCTAGTGGTTTGGGGGACAGGGCGGCTGGCTACACCTTC. Combining the CDR3 with reference TRBV12-5 and TRBJ1-2 gives the whole variable domain DARVTQTPRHKVTEMGQEVTMRCQPILGHNTVFWYRQTMMQGLELLAYFRNRAPLDDSGMPKDRFSAEMPDATLATLKIQPSEPRDSAVYFCASGLGDRAAGYTFGSGTRLTVV.

This chain links TRBV28 with TRBJ2-1; 12 bases are shared with TRBD2. The CDR3 runs 19 residues. Germline V gives CDR1 MDHEN, CDR2 SYDVKM. The V segment lost 4 bases and the J segment 0 bases; nucleotides outside the gene matches: 10. In nucleotides, the CDR3 is TGTGCCAGCAGTTATTCAACTAGCGGGGGGCCGCGCTCCTACAATGAGCAGTTCTTC. It is translated as CASSYSTSGGPRSYNEQFF.